The clone carrying this TCR beta chain was observed a single time. Its antigen remains unidentified. These data belong to a study of OX40 agonist ivuxolimab in advanced cancers. Between the trimmed V and J ends, which lost 5 bases and 6 bases, there was a span of 13 bases. Germline values: CDR1 SEHNR, CDR2 FQNEAQ (reference sequence). The CDR3 spans 14 residues. Measured with immunoSEQ multiplex PCR; TCRdb has only the in-frame clones, and not every one. This table holds about 47,000 clones, around 80% found once. Study-wide results and limits: With doses of 0.1-3.0 mg/kg, partial responders showed among the lowest clonal expansion. At 0.1 to 3.0 mg/kg, clonal expansion of CD4+ and CD8+ blood T cells had occurred by week 6.

The chain is built from TRBV7-9 and TRBJ2-2; tentatively, D is TRBD2 (6 bases). The specimen was CD4+ or CD8+ T cells sorted from blood, collected in a trial of the OX40 agonist ivuxolimab. This sequence originates from an adult with an advanced solid tumor such as melanoma, head and neck, liver or kidney cancer. CDR3 sequence (DNA): TGTGCCAGCAGCCCAAAGCGGGTCCCCGGGGAGCTGTTTTTT. Translating it yields CASSPKRVPGELFF.